What follows are 3 T cell receptor beta chains derived from one specimen sequenced in a study of blood T cell repertoires in COVID-19. Produced via immunoSEQ multiplex PCR; TCRdb's table is partial and in-frame only. Among some 130,000 clones listed, roughly 83% were seen once. The sample taken for sequencing was PBMCs or T cells enriched from blood (not recorded which). Receptors were obtained from a man between 35 and 55 years old with acute COVID-19.

The chain uses TRBV29-1 and TRBJ1-1; D gene ambiguous. The V and J ends lost 0 bases and 2 bases respectively, with 10 bases between them. There are 14 residues in the CDR3. Germline V CDR1 and CDR2: SQVTM, ANQGSEA. The CDR3 DNA is TGCAGCGTTGAAGAACCCGGTCTCAACACTGAAGCTTTCTTT. As protein: CSVEEPGLNTEAFF.

J is TRBJ2-2 and V is TRBV7-2; possibly TRBD1 for D (6 bases). The CDR3 is made up of 13 amino acids. Germline V gives CDR1 SGHTA, CDR2 FQGNSA. V was trimmed by 6 bases and J by 7 bases, leaving 12 bases between them. Written as DNA, the CDR3 is TGTGCCAGCAGAAGGGGGAGTTACGGGGAGCTGTTTTTT. This gives the protein CASRRGSYGELFF.

The chain has TRBV13 and TRBJ2-2; 8 bases align to TRBD1. This CDR3 has 17 residues. Germline CDR1 is PRHDT and CDR2 is FYEKMQ (reference sequence). The J segment lost 4 bases and the V segment lost 3 bases, leaving 10 bases of the junction unmatched. CDR3 DNA sequence: TGTGCCAGCAGCTTTCCCGCCCGGACAGGGAGCACCGGGGAGCTGTTTTTT. It is translated as CASSFPARTGSTGELFF.